The present TCR beta chain was sequenced within a study of T cell changes during pregnancy in multiple sclerosis. TCRdb's table, derived via immunoSEQ multiplex PCR, lists solely in-frame clones and lacks some. The sample holds tens of thousands of clones, 91% seen once. The source was peripheral blood, collected after pregnancy. This TCR was sampled from a female donor in good health, enrolled as a control in a pregnancy study.

CDR3 in amino acids: CASSQVGDRKSYGYTF. CDR3 bases: TGTGCCAGCAGCCAAGTAGGGGACAGGAAGAGCTATGGCTACACCTTC. The rearrangement links TRBV14 to TRBJ1-2; 8 positions match TRBD1. CDR1 SGHDN and CDR2 FVKESK come from the germline V gene. The CDR3 consists of 16 residues. With V trimmed by 1 base and J by 4 bases, 8 bases remained unmatched.